One TCR beta chain is described in this entry. As yet, its antigen is unknown. Mismatch with germline at one junction end may stem from a read error. Germline-derived CDR1 and CDR2 are SGHAT and FQNNGV. The length of the CDR3 is 14 residues. The time point is: newly diagnosed GD, antithyroid drugs for less than 3 months. PBMC-extracted RNA yielded the TCR library. The patients were drawn from one endocrinology department in Xi'an, China. This sample is part of a study of regulatory T cells in long-lasting Graves disease. Across the whole study: Graves' patients with a new diagnosis had received antithyroid drugs under 3 months.

Construction of TCR beta libraries relied on iRepertoire HTBI primers and on Arm-PCR targeting CDR3 regions. TCRdb re-derived calls from the multiplex PCR reads in MiXCR, one entry per CDR3 protein. The sample contains fewer than 350,000 distinct CDR3 sequences, over 15% of which appear only once. Findings and caveats of the study: Persistent Graves' patients possessed reduced TCR diversity relative to recently diagnosed ones. Persistent disease was associated with favored TRBV28 usage and with favored use of TRBJ1-2 and TRBJ2-5.

The sample here was peripheral blood mononuclear cells (PBMCs), taken at new diagnosis, from a patient treated with antithyroid drugs. The receptor comes from a female donor with Graves disease. The chain is built from TRBV11-2 and TRBJ2-1; D is uncertain. CDR3 in amino acids: CASSFGPSGNGQFF. The CDR3 DNA reads as TGTGCCAGCAGCTTCGGGCCTTCCGGTAATGGGCAGTTCTTC.